A single sample gave rise to the 27 T cell receptor beta chains below, sequenced in a study of cytomegalovirus exposure and HLA in healthy donors. Here immunoSEQ multiplex PCR was the method, and the copy in TCRdb shows in-frame clones only, minus some. The sample holds a few hundred thousand clones, just over 85% seen once. The sample taken for sequencing was PBMCs. Receptors were obtained from a young woman in good health and CMV-seronegative.

The chain joins TRBV30 to TRBJ1-1, with TRBD1 matching 7 bases. With V trimmed by 2 bases and J by 3 bases, 3 bases remained unmatched. Germline CDR1 and CDR2: GTSNPN and SVGIG (reference sequence). There are 13 residues in the CDR3. The CDR3 reads CAWSPTGDTEAFF. In nucleotides, the CDR3 is TGTGCCTGGAGTCCTACAGGGGACACTGAAGCTTTCTTT. Drawing the rest from reference TRBV30 and TRBJ1-1, the complete variable domain is SQTIHQWPATLVQPVGSPLSLECTVEGTSNPNLYWYRQAAGRGLQLLFYSVGIGQISSEVPQNLSASRPQDRQFILSSKKLLLSDSGFYLCAWSPTGDTEAFFGQGTRLTVV.

The chain employs TRBV4-3 and TRBJ2-4; D perhaps matches TRBD2 (5 bases). Trimming removed 4 bases from V and 0 bases from J, with 19 bases in between. Germline V lookup: CDR1 LGHNA, CDR2 YSLEER. CDR3 length: 18 amino acids. The CDR3 loop reads CASSRDPYGGLAKNIQYF. Here the CDR3 DNA reads TGCGCCAGCAGCCGAGACCCTTATGGAGGATTAGCCAAAAACATTCAGTACTTC.

This rearrangement joins TRBV5-3 to TRBJ2-1, with 9 bases aligning to TRBD1. TRBV5-3 is an ORF, and what it does is uncertain. This CDR3 has 15 amino acids. The J segment lost 10 bases and the V segment lost 2 bases, leaving 10 bases of the junction unmatched. The CDR3 loop reads CARSLPGQGLEEQFF. In nucleotides, the CDR3 is TGTGCCAGAAGCTTACCGGGACAGGGTTTAGAGGAGCAGTTCTTC.

The V call is TRBV18, the J call TRBJ1-5, with a weak D call TRBD1 (6 bases). Trimming pared 0 bases from V and 4 bases from J, leaving 10 bases between. There are 15 residues in the CDR3. Germline V CDR1 and CDR2: KGHSH, LQKENI. In DNA, the CDR3 is TGTGCCAGCTCACCACCGGGACAAGAGAATCAGCCCCAGCATTTT. Protein sequence: CASSPPGQENQPQHF.

V gene TRBV6-4 combines with J gene TRBJ1-2; 7 bases are shared with TRBD1. The CDR3 sequence is 14 residues long. Per germline, CDR1 MRHNA and CDR2 SNTAGT. After removal of 5 bases from V and 1 base from J, the junction contained 4 bases not matched to a gene. The CDR3 DNA follows: TGTGCCAGCAGTCGGGACAGTAATAACTATGGCTACACCTTC. It specifies CASSRDSNNYGYTF.

V usage is TRBV10-3 and J usage is TRBJ2-4; 8 bases line up with TRBD1. V lost 6 bases, J lost 9 bases, and 7 bases stayed unmatched. Germline V CDR1 and CDR2: ENHRY, SYGVKD. This CDR3 has 13 amino acids. CDR3 protein: CAIRDRGEGIQYF. The CDR3 bases are TGTGCCATCAGAGACAGGGGCGAGGGCATTCAGTACTTC.

This clone came up a few times. This chain connects TRBV4-3 to TRBJ2-7, with 12 bases identical to TRBD2. Unmatched junction bases numbered 7, after V lost 2 bases and J lost 5 bases. Germline CDR1 reads LGHNA; CDR2 reads YSLEER. CDR3 size: 16 residues. This CDR3 reads CASSQSWTSGNNEQYF. DNA of the CDR3: TGCGCCAGCAGCCAATCGTGGACTAGCGGGAACAACGAGCAGTACTTC.

J is TRBJ2-3 and V is TRBV7-8; 7 bases line up with TRBD2. V shed 0 bases and J 3 bases; nucleotides not matched to a gene: 6. This CDR3 is built from 16 residues. CDR1 and CDR2 from the germline V gene are SGHVS and FQNEAQ. DNA for the CDR3: TGTGCCAGCAGCTTAGCGCGGGGGAGGGAGACAGATACGCAGTATTTT. It codes for CASSLARGRETDTQYF.

This chain uses TRBV7-9 with TRBJ2-3; tentative D call: TRBD2 (5 bases). Trimming pared 0 bases from V and 2 bases from J, leaving 6 bases between. The CDR3 is 14 amino acids. The germline CDR1 and CDR2 sequences are SEHNR and FQNEAQ (reference sequence). CDR3 nucleotides: TGTGCCAGCAGCTTAGCTAGCGCCACAGATACGCAGTATTTT. Protein sequence: CASSLASATDTQYF.

This chain uses TRBV27 with TRBJ2-7; 7 nucleotides align to TRBD1. Germline trimming cut 8 bases from V and 2 bases from J; bases unmatched to any gene: 15. The germline V gene encodes CDR1 MNHEY and CDR2 SMNVEV (reference sequence). This CDR3 is built from 16 residues. Written as DNA, the CDR3 is TGTGCCAGCTGGAGCCCGGCCCGGGACAGAGCCTACGAGCAGTACTTC. Its protein is CASWSPARDRAYEQYF.

This clone came up once. This chain joins TRBV4-2 and TRBJ2-1, with TRBD2 matching 7 bases. Germline lookup yields CDR1 LGHNA and CDR2 YNFKEQ. Trimming at V came to 0 bases and at J to 1 base, leaving 3 bases not matched to a gene. CDR3 length: 16 residues. CDR3 in DNA: TGTGCCAGCAGCCAAGATAGCGGGCCGTCCTACAATGAGCAGTTCTTC. Translation: CASSQDSGPSYNEQFF.

In its sample, this clone was seen a few times. Within the sample, other DNA sequences also encode this same CDR3. The chain employs TRBV6-5 and TRBJ2-7; D not resolved. The germline V and J ends were trimmed by 2 bases and 1 base, with 15 bases remaining between them. CDR1 MNHEY and CDR2 SVGAGI come from the germline V gene. CDR3 length: 16 residues. CDR3 sequence reads: CASSYAVVGNSYEQYF. As DNA, the CDR3 is TGTGCCAGCAGTTACGCAGTCGTGGGCAATTCCTACGAGCAGTACTTC.

The gene calls are TRBV12-5 and TRBJ2-1; possibly TRBD1 for D (6 bases). V was trimmed by 7 bases and J by 5 bases, leaving 15 bases between them. The CDR3 covers 14 residues. Germline CDR1 and CDR2: LGHNT and FRNRAP. CDR3 DNA: TGTGCTAGTGCCCGTGGACAGCCAGACAATGAGCAGTTCTTC. Translating gives CASARGQPDNEQFF. The variable domain in full, completed from reference TRBV12-5 and TRBJ2-1, reads DARVTQTPRHKVTEMGQEVTMRCQPILGHNTVFWYRQTMMQGLELLAYFRNRAPLDDSGMPKDRFSAEMPDATLATLKIQPSEPRDSAVYFCASARGQPDNEQFFGPGTRLTVL.

The rearrangement uses TRBV18 and TRBJ2-1, with 11 bases aligning to TRBD2. With 6 bases clipped from V and 10 bases from J, the junction kept 5 bases outside the gene matches. The V gene's germline CDR1 is KGHSH and CDR2 LQKENI. CDR3 length: 13 amino acids. CDR3 protein: CASSPGLAEEQFF. The CDR3 nucleotides are TGTGCCAGCTCGCCGGGACTAGCGGAAGAGCAGTTCTTC.

This clone was seen just once. The chain combines TRBV5-1 with TRBJ1-1, with D maybe TRBD1 (5 bases). CDR3 length: 14 amino acids. Trimming took off 4 bases at V and 4 bases at J, with 14 bases between the two ends. Germline V lookup: CDR1 SGHRS, CDR2 YFSETQ. The CDR3 DNA sequence: TGCGCCAGCAGCGAACAGGTTTCGTCCACTGAAGCTTTCTTT. This encodes CASSEQVSSTEAFF. The whole variable domain, filled in from reference TRBV5-1 and TRBJ1-1, reads KAGVTQTPRYLIKTRGQQVTLSCSPISGHRSVSWYQQTPGQGLQFLFEYFSETQRNKGNFPGRFSGRQFSNSRSEMNVSTLELGDSALYLCASSEQVSSTEAFFGQGTRLTVV.

This sequence joins TRBV28 and TRBJ1-5; TRBD1 matches 7 bases. This CDR3 has 15 amino acids. Germline values: CDR1 MDHEN, CDR2 SYDVKM. Trimming took 3 bases from V and 9 from J; bases not matched to a gene: 11. The CDR3 nucleotides read TGTGCCAGCAGTTTGGGTGCAGGGGGGCCCCGGCCCCAGCATTTT. Amino acids: CASSLGAGGPRPQHF. Full variable domain (missing parts from reference TRBV28 and TRBJ1-5): DVKVTQSSRYLVKRTGEKVFLECVQDMDHENMFWYRQDPGLGLRLIYFSYDVKMKEKGDIPEGYSVSREKKERFSLILESASTNQTSMYLCASSLGAGGPRPQHFGDGTRLSIL.

This chain uses TRBV18 with TRBJ1-2; tentative D call: TRBD1 (6 bases). There are 14 residues in the CDR3. Germline CDR1 reads KGHSH; CDR2 reads LQKENI. V was clipped by 0 bases and J by 7 bases, with 12 bases between them. The CDR3 region has the DNA TGTGCCAGCTCACCACCAGTAGGGGGATCTGGCTACACCTTC. Protein product: CASSPPVGGSGYTF.

The rearrangement joins TRBV2 to TRBJ1-5, with D perhaps TRBD1 (6 bases). The germline V and J ends were trimmed by 6 bases and 6 bases, with 12 bases remaining between them. Germline CDR1 and CDR2: SNHLY and FYNNEI. This CDR3 is 13 amino acids long. DNA of the CDR3: TGTGCCAGCAGGGACAGAGAGGGTCAGCCCCAGCATTTT. It encodes CASRDREGQPQHF.

This rearrangement joins TRBV4-1 to TRBJ1-5; the D gene is possibly TRBD1 (5 bases). CDR3 length: 16 amino acids. V lost 0 bases to trimming and J lost 5 bases, with 14 bases between them. The germline CDR1 and CDR2 sequences are MGHRA and YSYEKL. CDR3 nucleotide sequence: TGCGCCAGCAGCCAAGATGGGGGGATTGCCGATCAGCCCCAGCATTTT. Residues: CASSQDGGIADQPQHF.

The CDR3 region has the DNA TGTGCCAGCAGCCGAGGGGGTAACACTGAAGCTTTCTTT. Its protein is CASSRGGNTEAFF. This chain connects TRBV27 to TRBJ1-1, with a tentative D call TRBD1 (6 bases). The CDR3 contains 13 residues. Trimming took off 6 bases at V and 2 bases at J, with 10 bases between the two ends. Germline CDR1 reads MNHEY; CDR2 reads SMNVEV (reference sequence).

This clone was counted ten times or more. This chain uses TRBV5-6 with TRBJ1-2; 12 bases map to TRBD1. Germline CDR1 is SGHDT and CDR2 is YYEEEE. This CDR3 is 17 amino acids long. Trimming at V came to 2 bases and at J to 7 bases, leaving 12 bases not matched to a gene. Here the CDR3 DNA reads TGTGCCAGCAGCTTTCAAAACGAGGGACAGGGGGCAGGTGGCTACACCTTC. This codes for CASSFQNEGQGAGGYTF.

V and J are TRBV7-2 and TRBJ2-1; D is perhaps TRBD1 (6 bases). The CDR3 sequence is 14 residues long. CDR1 and CDR2 from the germline V gene are SGHTA and FQGNSA. The V gene lost 2 bases and the J gene lost 7 bases, with 12 bases spanning the gap. The CDR3 protein is CASSLRFTGNEQFF. The CDR3 bases are TGTGCCAGCAGCTTAAGGTTTACAGGGAATGAGCAGTTCTTC.

The chain links TRBV9 to TRBJ2-1; 8 nucleotides agree with TRBD2. Germline CDR1 and CDR2: SGDLS and YYNGEE. The CDR3 has 15 amino acids. Unmatched junction bases numbered 4, after V lost 0 bases and J lost 5 bases. Here the CDR3 reads CASSVAGGSHNEQFF. CDR3 DNA: TGTGCCAGCAGCGTAGCGGGAGGGTCCCACAATGAGCAGTTCTTC.

The chain carries TRBV28 and TRBJ1-5; a weak D match, TRBD1 (6 bases). V lost 10 bases and J 0 bases, leaving 16 bases between the germline ends. The CDR3 loop spans 15 amino acids. Germline assignment: CDR1 MDHEN and CDR2 SYDVKM. CDR3: CATKGGGSSNQPQHF. CDR3 sequence (DNA): TGTGCCACCAAGGGGGGGGGAAGTAGCAATCAGCCCCAGCATTTT.

The J gene is TRBJ2-1, the V gene TRBV29-1; the D gene is possibly TRBD2 (6 bases). Germline V lookup: CDR1 SQVTM, CDR2 ANQGSEA. Between the trimmed V and J ends, which lost 6 bases and 0 bases, there was a span of 15 bases. The CDR3 sequence is 15 residues long. The CDR3 here is CSVVPSVSSYNEQFF. The CDR3 DNA reads as TGCAGCGTCGTACCTAGCGTGAGCTCCTACAATGAGCAGTTCTTC.

This clone was seen just once. The chain has TRBV2 and TRBJ2-3, with D possibly matching TRBD2 (5 bases). The CDR3 spans 15 residues. The germline V and J ends were trimmed by 4 bases and 0 bases, with 11 bases remaining between them. The germline gives CDR1 SNHLY, CDR2 FYNNEI. CDR3 residues: CASSAGISSTDTQYF. In DNA form, the CDR3 reads TGTGCCAGCAGTGCCGGGATTTCAAGCACAGATACGCAGTATTTT.

This clone appeared a few times. The chain has TRBV6-6 and TRBJ1-2; possible D gene TRBD1, 5 bases. Deletions cut 5 bases from V and 3 bases from J, with 7 bases between. There are 12 residues in the CDR3. In germline, CDR1 is MNHNY, CDR2 SVGAGI (reference sequence). CDR3 sequence (DNA): TGTGCCAGCAGTCCGGGGGACTATGGCTACACCTTC. Amino acids: CASSPGDYGYTF.